The clone carrying this T cell receptor (beta chain) appeared many times. The antigen remains unidentified. These data belong to a study of neurological immune-mediated disorders. Overall study: There were around 34 multiple sclerosis patients; some 31 were relapsing-remitting and 3 were secondary progressive.

Broader study findings: No clinical or MRI feature was associated with the multiple sclerosis repertoire cluster.

The cDNA came from 5'RACE with 10-nucleotide random UMIs. Using its own MiXCR run on the 5' RACE reads, TCRdb lists one record per CDR3 protein. The repertoire holds about 69,000 distinct CDR3 sequences, with around 4.2% as singletons. The CDR3 runs to 14 residues. V was trimmed by 7 bases and J by 3 bases, leaving 15 bases between them. This receptor was obtained from a man in his thirties or forties with multiple sclerosis. The sample consisted of PBMCs. The gene calls are TRBV12-3 or TRBV12-4 and TRBJ1-2; D call uncertain. CDR3 in DNA: TGTGCCAGCACGGAGGGCCCCGACCACTATGGCTACACCTTC. This encodes CASTEGPDHYGYTF.